Detailed here is one T cell receptor beta chain. The V gene's germline CDR1 is MNHEY and CDR2 SMNVEV (reference sequence). The J segment lost 1 base and the V segment lost 2 bases, leaving 4 bases of the junction unmatched. This CDR3 has 16 amino acids. TCRdb reprocessed the 5' RACE reads via MiXCR and lists one record per CDR3 protein. The data show approximately 290,000 distinct CDR3 sequences, approximately 15% seen once. The source of the sample is a study of T-cell memory formation after mild COVID-19. This sequence joins TRBV27 and TRBJ1-5; 8 bases match TRBD1. Material: PBMCs or a T cell subset sorted from them (not recorded which). The receptor was derived from a man aged 18 to 30 who had mild COVID-19 (a few samples of this study predate the infection). Cell type and time point are not known. The CDR3 nucleotides are TGTGCCAGCAGTTTAGGGACAGGAGGGAGCAATCAGCCCCAGCATTTT. Translating it yields CASSLGTGGSNQPQHF.